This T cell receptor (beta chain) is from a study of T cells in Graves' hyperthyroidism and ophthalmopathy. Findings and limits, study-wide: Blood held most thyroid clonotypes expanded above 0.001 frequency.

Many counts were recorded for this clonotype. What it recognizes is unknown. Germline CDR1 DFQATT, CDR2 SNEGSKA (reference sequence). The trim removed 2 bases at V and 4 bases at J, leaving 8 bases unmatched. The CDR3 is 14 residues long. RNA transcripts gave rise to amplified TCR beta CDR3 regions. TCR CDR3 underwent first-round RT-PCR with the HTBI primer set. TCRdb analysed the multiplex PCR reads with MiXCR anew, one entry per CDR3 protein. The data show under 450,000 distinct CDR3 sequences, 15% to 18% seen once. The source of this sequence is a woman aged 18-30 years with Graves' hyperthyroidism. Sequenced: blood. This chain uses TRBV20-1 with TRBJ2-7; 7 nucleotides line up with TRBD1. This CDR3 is CSARRIQGMYEQYF. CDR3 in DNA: TGCAGTGCTAGACGCATACAGGGGATGTACGAGCAGTACTTC.